Reported below is one T cell receptor (beta chain). Germline loops: CDR1 MNHEY, CDR2 SMNVEV (reference sequence). This CDR3 region has 19 residues. V shed 6 bases and J 4 bases; nucleotides not matched to a gene: 21. The method was immunoSEQ multiplex PCR; TCRdb's version includes in-frame clones alone and lacks a portion of them. The data hold over 650,000 clones, with around 87% observed a single time. The data were taken from a study of shared T cell receptors in the human thymus. These sequences were also reported in another study, on human thymus T cells. From that report: Thymic as well as blood repertoires seemed to favor certain V and J genes unevenly. As related research reported, thymic repertoires overlapped highly among unrelated individuals.

The sample taken for sequencing was thymocytes. The chain couples TRBV27 to TRBJ2-5; 9 bases are shared with TRBD1. The receptor was derived from a boy younger than two with a congenital heart defect. The CDR3 nucleotides are TGTGCCAGCAGCCCACCCCCCCCTCCCAACAGGGGGCCGGGAGAGACCCAGTACTTC. Its protein is CASSPPPPPNRGPGETQYF.